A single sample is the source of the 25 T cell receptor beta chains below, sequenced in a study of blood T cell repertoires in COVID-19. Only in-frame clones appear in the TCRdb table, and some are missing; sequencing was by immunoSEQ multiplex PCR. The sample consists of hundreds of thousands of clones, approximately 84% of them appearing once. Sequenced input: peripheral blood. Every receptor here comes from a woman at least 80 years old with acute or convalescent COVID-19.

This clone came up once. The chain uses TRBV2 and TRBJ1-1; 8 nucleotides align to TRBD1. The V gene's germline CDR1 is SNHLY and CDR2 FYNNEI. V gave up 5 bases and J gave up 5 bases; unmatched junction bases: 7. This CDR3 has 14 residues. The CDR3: CASSLQGAGTEAFF. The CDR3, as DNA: TGTGCCAGCAGTTTGCAGGGGGCGGGAACTGAAGCTTTCTTT.

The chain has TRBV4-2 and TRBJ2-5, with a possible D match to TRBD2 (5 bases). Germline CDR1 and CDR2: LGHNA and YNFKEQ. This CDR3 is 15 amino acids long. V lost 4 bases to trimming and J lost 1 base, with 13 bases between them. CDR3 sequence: CASSLGSGFQETQYF. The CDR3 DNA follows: TGTGCCAGCAGCCTAGGGAGCGGATTCCAAGAGACCCAGTACTTC.

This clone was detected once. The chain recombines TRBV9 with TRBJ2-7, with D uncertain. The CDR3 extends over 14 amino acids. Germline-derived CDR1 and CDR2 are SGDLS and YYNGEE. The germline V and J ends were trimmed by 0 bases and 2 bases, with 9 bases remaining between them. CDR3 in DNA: TGTGCCAGCAGCGTAGGGCTAGGCGCCTACGAGCAGTACTTC. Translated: CASSVGLGAYEQYF.

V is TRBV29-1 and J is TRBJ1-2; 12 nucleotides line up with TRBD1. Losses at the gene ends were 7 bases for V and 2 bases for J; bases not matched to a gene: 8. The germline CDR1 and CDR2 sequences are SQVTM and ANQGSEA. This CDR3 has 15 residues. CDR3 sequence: CSARDRGRGNYGYTF. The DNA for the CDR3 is TGCAGCGCCCGGGACAGGGGGCGCGGGAACTATGGCTACACCTTC.

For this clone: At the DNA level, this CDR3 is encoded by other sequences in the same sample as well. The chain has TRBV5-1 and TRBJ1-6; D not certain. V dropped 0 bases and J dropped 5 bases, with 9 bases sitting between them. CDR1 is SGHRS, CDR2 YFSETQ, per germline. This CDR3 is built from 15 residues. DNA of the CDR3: TGCGCCAGCAGCTTGGGGCAGGCAAATAATTCACCCCTCCACTTT. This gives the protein CASSLGQANNSPLHF.

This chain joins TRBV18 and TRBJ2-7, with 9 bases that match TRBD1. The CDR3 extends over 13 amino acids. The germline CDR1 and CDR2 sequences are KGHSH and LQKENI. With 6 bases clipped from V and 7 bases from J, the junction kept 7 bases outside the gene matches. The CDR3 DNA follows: TGTGCCAGCTCTCAGGACAGGGGTGAGGAGCAGTACTTC. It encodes CASSQDRGEEQYF.

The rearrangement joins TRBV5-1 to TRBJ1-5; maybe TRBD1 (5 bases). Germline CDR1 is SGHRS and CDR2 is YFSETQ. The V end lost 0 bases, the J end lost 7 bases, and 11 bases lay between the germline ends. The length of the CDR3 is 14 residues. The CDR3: CASSLEGVDQPQHF. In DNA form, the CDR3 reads TGCGCCAGCAGCTTGGAAGGGGTGGACCAGCCCCAGCATTTT.

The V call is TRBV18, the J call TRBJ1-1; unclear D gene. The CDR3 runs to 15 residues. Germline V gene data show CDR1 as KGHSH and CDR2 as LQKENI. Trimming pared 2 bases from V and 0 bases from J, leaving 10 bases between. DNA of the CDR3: TGTGCCAGCTCACCAAAGCGGGAAATGAACACTGAAGCTTTCTTT. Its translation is CASSPKREMNTEAFF.

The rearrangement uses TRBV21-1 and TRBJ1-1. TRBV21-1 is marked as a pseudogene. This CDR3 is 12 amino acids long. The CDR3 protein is CASAPSDTEAFF. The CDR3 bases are TGTGCCAGCGCCCCTAGTGACACTGAAGCTTTCTTT.

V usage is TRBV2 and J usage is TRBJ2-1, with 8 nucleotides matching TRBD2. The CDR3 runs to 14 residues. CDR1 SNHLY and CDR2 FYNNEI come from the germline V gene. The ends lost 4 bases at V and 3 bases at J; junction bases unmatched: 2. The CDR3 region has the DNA TGTGCCAGCAGTGTCGGGGGGGACTACAATGAGCAGTTCTTC. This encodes CASSVGGDYNEQFF.

For the CDR3, the DNA is TGTGCCAGCACCCGGGGGGGCTCTGAAGCTTTCTTT. Protein sequence: CASTRGGSEAFF. The V and J genes are TRBV2 and TRBJ1-1; TRBD1 is a possible D gene (6 bases). Germline assignment: CDR1 SNHLY and CDR2 FYNNEI. CDR3 size: 12 residues. V lost 7 bases and J lost 6, with 12 bases in between.

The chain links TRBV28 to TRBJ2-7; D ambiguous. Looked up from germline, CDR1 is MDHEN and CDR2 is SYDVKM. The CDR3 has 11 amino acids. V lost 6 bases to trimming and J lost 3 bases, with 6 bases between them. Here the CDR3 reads CASSLYYEQYF. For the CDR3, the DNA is TGTGCCAGCAGCCTCTACTACGAGCAGTACTTC.

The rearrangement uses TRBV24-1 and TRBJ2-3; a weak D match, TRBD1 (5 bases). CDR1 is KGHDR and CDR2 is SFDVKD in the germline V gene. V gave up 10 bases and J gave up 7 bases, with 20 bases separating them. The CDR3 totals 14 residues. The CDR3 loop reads CATSQGSRLNTQYF. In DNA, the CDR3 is TGTGCCACATCTCAGGGCTCGAGGTTGAATACGCAGTATTTT.

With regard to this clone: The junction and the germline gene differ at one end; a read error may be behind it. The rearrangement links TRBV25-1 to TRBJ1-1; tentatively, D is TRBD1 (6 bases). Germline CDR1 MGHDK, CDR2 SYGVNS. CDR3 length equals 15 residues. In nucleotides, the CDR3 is TGTGCCAGCAGTTTAGAGGGGGGGATGAAGACTGAAGCTTTCTTT. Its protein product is CASSLEGGMKTEAFF.

Written as DNA, the CDR3 is TGTGCCAGCAGTTTATCCCCCAGGGGTCCCGGAGCTTTCTTT. Its translation is CASSLSPRGPGAFF. This chain joins TRBV28 and TRBJ1-1; possibly TRBD1 for D (6 bases). There are 14 residues in the CDR3. CDR1 is MDHEN and CDR2 is SYDVKM in the germline V gene. The germline V and J ends were trimmed by 1 base and 10 bases, with 16 bases remaining between them.

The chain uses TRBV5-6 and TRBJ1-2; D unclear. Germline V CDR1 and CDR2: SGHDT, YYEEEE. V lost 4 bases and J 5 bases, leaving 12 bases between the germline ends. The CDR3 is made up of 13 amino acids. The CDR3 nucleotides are TGTGCCAGCAGCGCCGGAACGGGGTATGGCTACACCTTC. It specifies CASSAGTGYGYTF.

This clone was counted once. Written as DNA, the CDR3 is TGTGCCAGCAGCTTAGAATCCAGGGGCACCTACGAGCAGTACTTC. This sequence encodes CASSLESRGTYEQYF. V is TRBV11-2 and J is TRBJ2-7, with a weak D call TRBD1 (6 bases). The CDR3 runs 15 residues. V was trimmed by 0 bases and J by 2 bases, leaving 11 bases between them. Per germline, CDR1 SGHAT and CDR2 FQNNGV.

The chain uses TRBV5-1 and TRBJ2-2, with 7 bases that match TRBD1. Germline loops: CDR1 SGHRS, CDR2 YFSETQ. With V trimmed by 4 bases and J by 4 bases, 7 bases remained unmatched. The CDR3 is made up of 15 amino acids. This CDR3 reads CASSTWTGVTGELFF. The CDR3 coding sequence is TGCGCCAGCAGCACCTGGACAGGAGTCACCGGGGAGCTGTTTTTT.

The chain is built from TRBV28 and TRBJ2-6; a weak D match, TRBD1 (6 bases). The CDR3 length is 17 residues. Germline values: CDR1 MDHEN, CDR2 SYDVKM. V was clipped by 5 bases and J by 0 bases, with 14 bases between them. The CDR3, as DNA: TGTGCCAGCAGTCCTACAGGGTCCCCCTCTGGGGCCAACGTCCTGACTTTC. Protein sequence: CASSPTGSPSGANVLTF.

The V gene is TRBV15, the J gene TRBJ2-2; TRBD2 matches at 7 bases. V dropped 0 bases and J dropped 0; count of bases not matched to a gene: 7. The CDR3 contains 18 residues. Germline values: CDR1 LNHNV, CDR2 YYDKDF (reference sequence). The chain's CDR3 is CATSRDTPGGTNTGELFF. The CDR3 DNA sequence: TGTGCCACCAGCAGAGATACCCCGGGAGGTACGAACACCGGGGAGCTGTTTTTT.

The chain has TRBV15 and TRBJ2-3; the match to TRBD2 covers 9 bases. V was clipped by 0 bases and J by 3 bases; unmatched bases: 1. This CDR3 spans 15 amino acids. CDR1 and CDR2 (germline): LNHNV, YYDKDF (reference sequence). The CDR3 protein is CATSRDAGGTDTQYF. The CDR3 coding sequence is TGTGCCACCAGCAGAGATGCGGGGGGGACAGATACGCAGTATTTT.

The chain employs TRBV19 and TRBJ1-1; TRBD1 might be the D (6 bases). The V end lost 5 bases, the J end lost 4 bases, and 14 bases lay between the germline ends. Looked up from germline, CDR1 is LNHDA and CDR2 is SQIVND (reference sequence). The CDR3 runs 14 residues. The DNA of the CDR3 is TGTGCCAGTAGTGAAACCGGGACAAGCACTGAAGCTTTCTTT. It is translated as CASSETGTSTEAFF.

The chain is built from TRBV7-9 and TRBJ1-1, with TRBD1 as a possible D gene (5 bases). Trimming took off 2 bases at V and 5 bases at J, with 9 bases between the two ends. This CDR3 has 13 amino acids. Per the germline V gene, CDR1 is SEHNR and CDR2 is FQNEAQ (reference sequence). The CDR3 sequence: CASSLLQATEAFF. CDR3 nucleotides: TGTGCCAGCAGCTTATTACAGGCGACTGAAGCTTTCTTT.

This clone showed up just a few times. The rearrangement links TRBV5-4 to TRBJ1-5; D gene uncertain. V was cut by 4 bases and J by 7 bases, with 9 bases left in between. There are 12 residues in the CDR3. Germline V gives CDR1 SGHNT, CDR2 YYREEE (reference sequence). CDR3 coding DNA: TGTGCCAGCAGCCTTCCGGGGCAGCCCCAGCATTTT. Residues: CASSLPGQPQHF.

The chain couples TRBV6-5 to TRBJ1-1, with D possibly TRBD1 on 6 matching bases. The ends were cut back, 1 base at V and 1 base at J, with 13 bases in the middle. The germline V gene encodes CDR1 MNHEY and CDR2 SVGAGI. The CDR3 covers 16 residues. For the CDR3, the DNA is TGTGCCAGCAGTTACTATGGCGGGGGGCCGAACACTGAAGCTTTCTTT. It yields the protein CASSYYGGGPNTEAFF.